Shown below are 29 T cell receptor beta chains from a single sample sequenced in a study of T cells in Graves' hyperthyroidism and ophthalmopathy. It was RNA transcripts that yielded the amplified TCR beta CDR3 regions. The primer set for the first-round RT-PCR of the TCR CDR3 was HTBI. TCRdb independently ran MiXCR on the multiplex PCR reads; one entry per CDR3 protein. The sample shows around 450,000 distinct CDR3 sequences, around 14% of them seen only once. Sequenced input: blood. The receptors originated from a young woman with Graves' hyperthyroidism.

In this sample, this clonotype turned up many times. The chain carries TRBV12-3 or TRBV12-4 and TRBJ2-7, with D possibly being TRBD1 (6 bases). The CDR3 consists of 14 residues. V was clipped by 7 bases and J by 3 bases, with 16 bases between them. For the CDR3, the DNA is TGTGCCAGCACCAATCCGGGACACAACTACGAGCAGTACTTC. Protein product: CASTNPGHNYEQYF.

This clonotype was detected ten times or more. The chain uses TRBV7-9 and TRBJ1-2; TRBD1 matches at 7 bases. The CDR3 sequence is 13 residues long. Germline V CDR1 and CDR2: SEHNR, FQNEAQ (reference sequence). V dropped 6 bases and J dropped 3; count of bases not matched to a gene: 4. Written as DNA, the CDR3 is TGTGCCAGCAGAAGAGGACAGGACTATGGCTACACCTTC. Protein sequence: CASRRGQDYGYTF.

The table lists this clonotype with many counts. The V gene is TRBV5-1, the J gene TRBJ2-2, with 8 bases aligning to TRBD2. V gave up 1 base and J gave up 7 bases; unmatched junction bases: 12. Germline V gene data show CDR1 as SGHRS and CDR2 as YFSETQ. CDR3 length equals 17 residues. The CDR3 bases are TGCGCCAGCAGCTTGTATCCAGCGGGAGAGGGGATCGGGGAGCTGTTTTTT. Amino acid sequence: CASSLYPAGEGIGELFF.

This clonotype was observed a few times. The chain has TRBV27 and TRBJ1-3; D gene ambiguous. Trimming left V 6 bases short and J 0 bases short, with 6 bases between. The CDR3 runs 13 residues. The germline V gene has CDR1 MNHEY and CDR2 SMNVEV (reference sequence). The CDR3 loop reads CASRQLSGNTIYF. The CDR3 coding sequence is TGTGCCAGCAGGCAACTCTCTGGAAACACCATATATTTT.

This clonotype appeared many times. The chain has TRBV5-1 and TRBJ2-5, with a weak D call TRBD2 (6 bases). V was pared by 3 bases and J by 5 bases, with 23 bases between. The germline CDR1 and CDR2 sequences are SGHRS and YFSETQ. The CDR3 runs to 17 residues. The CDR3: CASSSGAVGRRRETQYF. The CDR3 nucleotides read TGCGCCAGCAGCTCTGGTGCCGTTGGGAGGAGGAGGGAGACCCAGTACTTC.

This clonotype has just a few counts. The rearrangement uses TRBV3-1 and TRBJ2-3; D is unclear. The V end lost 6 bases, the J end lost 5 bases, and 15 bases lay between the germline ends. The CDR3 is made up of 14 amino acids. Germline V CDR1 and CDR2: LGHDT, YNNKEL (reference sequence). CDR3 sequence: CASSHTYPRDTQYF. CDR3 DNA sequence: TGTGCCAGCAGTCACACTTACCCCCGAGATACGCAGTATTTT.

The sample holds many counts of this clonotype. J is TRBJ1-2 and V is TRBV20-1; D is unresolved. Trimming stripped 0 bases from V and 1 base from J, with 9 bases between. The CDR3 sequence is 14 residues long. The V gene's germline CDR1 is DFQATT and CDR2 SNEGSKA (reference sequence). Here the CDR3 DNA reads TGCAGTGCTAGAGACACTTCACGTAACTATGGCTACACCTTC. Translating it yields CSARDTSRNYGYTF.

This clonotype was counted at least ten times. The rearrangement joins TRBV3-1 to TRBJ2-1; D is perhaps TRBD2 (7 bases). CDR3 length equals 17 residues. Germline V gene data show CDR1 as LGHDT and CDR2 as YNNKEL (reference sequence). V was pared by 1 base and J by 0 bases, with 13 bases between. The CDR3 protein is CASSQGHGGRSYNEQFF. The CDR3 region has the DNA TGTGCCAGCAGCCAAGGGCACGGGGGGCGCTCCTACAATGAGCAGTTCTTC.

This clonotype was counted ten times or more. The rearrangement links TRBV9 to TRBJ2-2, with D unresolved. Trimming cost V 0 bases and J 2 bases, with 14 bases left between them. This CDR3 is built from 17 residues. The germline V gene encodes CDR1 SGDLS and CDR2 YYNGEE. Here the CDR3 reads CASSVAEPSANTGELFF. The CDR3 DNA reads TGTGCCAGCAGCGTAGCGGAGCCTTCGGCTAACACCGGGGAGCTGTTTTTT.

The sample holds many counts of this clonotype. CDR3 in DNA: TGTGCCAGCCGAGGGGGCCTCATGAACACTGAAGCTTTCTTT. Its protein product is CASRGGLMNTEAFF. The V and J genes are TRBV12-3 or TRBV12-4 and TRBJ1-1, with 7 bases that match TRBD1. The CDR3 covers 14 residues. V was clipped by 8 bases and J by 0 bases; unmatched bases: 6.

This clonotype occurred many times. The rearrangement links TRBV3-1 to TRBJ2-1, with a weak D call TRBD2 (5 bases). The length of the CDR3 is 16 residues. The germline V gene encodes CDR1 LGHDT and CDR2 YNNKEL (reference sequence). The V gene lost 0 bases and the J gene lost 0 bases, with 9 bases spanning the gap. The CDR3 DNA sequence: TGTGCCAGCAGCCAAGACGGGGTCCCCTCCTACAATGAGCAGTTCTTC. As protein: CASSQDGVPSYNEQFF.

This clonotype has ten or more counts. V is TRBV2 and J is TRBJ2-7, with 7 bases aligning to TRBD2. V gave up 6 bases and J gave up 2 bases; unmatched junction bases: 1. The CDR3 length is 12 residues. The germline V gene encodes CDR1 SNHLY and CDR2 FYNNEI. The CDR3 protein is CASRAGAYEQYF. CDR3 nucleotides: TGTGCCAGCAGGGCGGGAGCCTACGAGCAGTACTTC.

In this sample, this clonotype turned up many times. This chain joins TRBV9 and TRBJ2-4; a possible D gene is TRBD2 (5 bases). This CDR3 has 14 amino acids. Germline V lookup: CDR1 SGDLS, CDR2 YYNGEE. The V end lost 4 bases, the J end lost 8 bases, and 16 bases lay between the germline ends. The CDR3 DNA reads TGTGCCAGCAGCCCCCCCAGCGGCCTAGACATTCAGTACTTC. Its translation is CASSPPSGLDIQYF.

This clonotype appeared a few times. This sequence joins TRBV10-3 and TRBJ2-3; D is possibly TRBD2 (6 bases). The V end lost 7 bases, the J end lost 3 bases, and 17 bases lay between the germline ends. The CDR3 length is 15 residues. Germline V gene sequence: CDR1 ENHRY, CDR2 SYGVKD. Here the CDR3 reads CAIMTSEGKTDTQYF. CDR3 bases: TGTGCCATCATGACTTCGGAGGGGAAAACAGATACGCAGTATTTT.

This clonotype was seen ten or more times. The chain is built from TRBV3-1 and TRBJ2-7, with 7 bases that match TRBD2. The CDR3 consists of 15 residues. Germline lookup yields CDR1 LGHDT and CDR2 YNNKEL (reference sequence). J lost 0 bases, V lost 1 base, and 3 bases had no gene match. In DNA form, the CDR3 reads TGTGCCAGCAGCCAAGGAGCGGGGTCCTCCTACGAGCAGTACTTC. Its protein product is CASSQGAGSSYEQYF.

This clonotype was counted ten times or more. The chain couples TRBV27 to TRBJ1-1; 9 bases agree with TRBD1. V lost 4 bases, J lost 5 bases, and 5 bases stayed unmatched. The germline gives CDR1 MNHEY, CDR2 SMNVEV (reference sequence). The CDR3 has 14 amino acids. The CDR3 DNA reads TGTGCCAGCAGTTCACAGGGGGCCGGGACTGAAGCTTTCTTT. It is translated as CASSSQGAGTEAFF.

This clonotype was recorded many times. The rearrangement joins TRBV2 to TRBJ2-2; D may match TRBD1 or TRBD2 (7 bases each). The germline CDR1 and CDR2 sequences are SNHLY and FYNNEI. The germline V and J ends were trimmed by 8 bases and 5 bases, with 18 bases remaining between them. CDR3 length: 15 residues. The CDR3 DNA follows: TGTGCCAGCGCAGGGAGGGGGCGAAGGACCGGGGAGCTGTTTTTT. Its translation: CASAGRGRRTGELFF.

Many counts were recorded for this clonotype. The J gene is TRBJ1-2, the V gene TRBV27; 7 bases align to TRBD1. V lost 4 bases and J lost 7; bases outside the gene matches: 3. The CDR3 is 12 amino acids. Germline values: CDR1 MNHEY, CDR2 SMNVEV (reference sequence). The CDR3 DNA sequence: TGTGCCAGCAGTTCCGGACAGGCTGGCTACACCTTC. Translation gives CASSSGQAGYTF.

This clonotype was counted at least ten times. The chain couples TRBV12-5 to TRBJ2-7; 9 bases align to TRBD2. CDR1 and CDR2 from the germline V gene are LGHNT and FRNRAP. The CDR3 length is 14 residues. The J segment lost 3 bases and the V segment lost 5 bases, leaving 5 bases of the junction unmatched. The CDR3 reads CASGPSGTVYEQYF. The DNA for the CDR3 is TGTGCTAGTGGTCCTAGCGGGACGGTCTACGAGCAGTACTTC.

The chain carries TRBV20-1 and TRBJ1-6, with 7 bases aligning to TRBD1. The CDR3 is made up of 17 amino acids. Per the germline V gene, CDR1 is DFQATT and CDR2 is SNEGSKA (reference sequence). Losses at the gene ends were 0 bases for V and 6 bases for J; bases not matched to a gene: 11. As DNA, the CDR3 is TGCAGTGCTAGAGATCGGGGAGGGGGCAAGGTTAATTCACCCCTCCACTTT. It encodes CSARDRGGGKVNSPLHF.

This clonotype was recorded many times. The chain has TRBV7-3 and TRBJ2-3, with D possibly matching TRBD2 (6 bases). The CDR3 contains 14 residues. Germline V CDR1 and CDR2: SGHTA, FQGTGA. Trimming shortened V by 5 bases and J by 1 base, and 10 bases separated the two germline ends. CDR3 bases: TGTGCCAGCAGCCCAGGCGGGGGCACAGATACGCAGTATTTT. Its translation is CASSPGGGTDTQYF.

This clonotype has at least ten counts. The V gene is TRBV7-8, the J gene TRBJ2-5, with D tentatively TRBD1 or TRBD2 (5 bases each). The length of the CDR3 is 15 residues. Per the germline V gene, CDR1 is SGHVS and CDR2 is FQNEAQ. V was clipped by 1 base and J by 1 base, with 10 bases between them. Here the CDR3 reads CASSLVRGSQETQYF. The CDR3 DNA reads TGTGCCAGCAGCTTAGTTCGGGGCTCCCAAGAGACCCAGTACTTC.

This clonotype was observed many times. This chain connects TRBV7-9 to TRBJ2-3, with TRBD2 matching 11 bases. This CDR3 comprises 16 residues. From germline, CDR1 is SEHNR and CDR2 FQNEAQ (reference sequence). J was trimmed by 2 bases and V by 2 bases; bases with no gene match: 3. CDR3 nucleotide sequence: TGTGCCAGCAGCTTACGACTAGCGGGGTTCACAGATACGCAGTATTTT. This translates into CASSLRLAGFTDTQYF.

This sequence joins TRBV12-3 or TRBV12-4 and TRBJ1-4; a possible D gene is TRBD1 (5 bases). The CDR3 consists of 14 residues. Between the trimmed V and J ends, which lost 7 bases and 7 bases, there was a span of 16 bases. The CDR3 reads CASTRSGGGEKLFF. The CDR3 DNA reads as TGTGCCAGCACACGGTCGGGGGGGGGTGAAAAACTGTTTTTT.

With regard to this clonotype: A read error may be the cause here, since a much bigger clone is one base away. The chain joins TRBV12-3 or TRBV12-4 to TRBJ2-7; a possible D gene is TRBD2 (6 bases). CDR3 length: 13 amino acids. Here the CDR3 reads CASSFRLGHDQYF. CDR3 in DNA: TGTGCCAGCAGTTTTCGACTAGGTCACGATCAGTACTTC.

At least ten counts were recorded for this clonotype. Germline is not matched at one junction end, which may reflect a read error. The chain joins TRBV3-1 to TRBJ1-2, with no clear D. The germline V gene has CDR1 LGHDT and CDR2 YNNKEL (reference sequence). The CDR3 covers 14 residues. This CDR3 reads CTSSHSGKSSGYTF. The CDR3 coding sequence is TGTACCAGCAGCCATTCCGGGAAGTCCTCCGGCTACACCTTC.

This clonotype showed up just once. The V and J genes are TRBV7-3 and TRBJ2-3; TRBD2 agrees at 8 bases. Germline V CDR1 and CDR2: SGHTA, FQGTGA. This CDR3 is built from 16 residues. Unmatched junction bases numbered 7, after V lost 4 bases and J lost 1 base. The CDR3 DNA reads as TGTGCCAGCAGCTACCACCAACTAGCGGGCACAGATACGCAGTATTTT. Translation: CASSYHQLAGTDTQYF.

The V gene is TRBV20-1, the J gene TRBJ2-1; 7 nucleotides agree with TRBD2. This CDR3 has 16 residues. Germline V gene sequence: CDR1 DFQATT, CDR2 SNEGSKA (reference sequence). The V segment lost 0 bases and the J segment 3 bases; nucleotides outside the gene matches: 8. The CDR3 nucleotides are TGCAGTGCTAGAGATCTCGGCGGGGGAGACTACAATGAGCAGTTCTTC. Translated: CSARDLGGGDYNEQFF.

This chain joins TRBV9 and TRBJ2-3; D is unclear. The V gene's germline CDR1 is SGDLS and CDR2 YYNGEE. Trimming removed 0 bases at V and 4 bases at J, with 6 bases between. This CDR3 region has 13 residues. The CDR3 loop reads CASSVVSADTQYF. DNA for the CDR3: TGTGCCAGCAGCGTAGTTTCTGCAGATACGCAGTATTTT.